Below, 18 T cell receptor beta chains from the same sample are listed, as sequenced in a study of neoadjuvant nivolumab and ipilimumab in lung cancer (TCRdb year 2020). Library construction relied on the immunoSEQ multiplex PCR assay. The clones in this table, taken by TCRdb from immuneACCESS, are in-frame only. Not every clone is retained; where verified, under half of the shortfall comes from an unresolved V gene, and the cause of the rest is unknown. The sample profile shows 25,000 to 35,000 clones; more than 85% of them were found once. 2.1% of the sample is taken by the ten largest. The time point label here, explained by the study, means: at surgical resection after neoadjuvant nivolumab +/- ipilimumab. This sample comprised peripheral blood, obtained after neoadjuvant nivolumab, alone or with ipilimumab, at or shortly before surgery. Receptors originate from an adult with non-small cell lung cancer.

The chain links TRBV6-1 to TRBJ2-3; D may be TRBD1 (6 bases). V was clipped by 0 bases and J by 2 bases, with 15 bases between them. The CDR3 loop spans 17 amino acids. Germline loops: CDR1 MNHNS, CDR2 SASEGT. The CDR3 nucleotides read TGTGCCAGCAGTGAAGCGCGGACAGCCGTGAACACAGATACGCAGTATTTT. Amino acids: CASSEARTAVNTDTQYF.

The chain employs TRBV4-1 and TRBJ2-3; either TRBD1 or TRBD2 may fit D (5 bases each). With 1 base removed from V and 11 bases from J, the gap between germline ends came to 10 bases. This CDR3 spans 12 amino acids. From germline, CDR1 is MGHRA and CDR2 YSYEKL. The CDR3 is CASSQGFGGQYF. The CDR3 DNA reads as TGCGCCAGCAGCCAAGGGTTTGGGGGGCAGTATTTT.

J is TRBJ2-7 and V is TRBV6-1; D may be TRBD2 (5 bases). V gave up 8 bases and J gave up 4 bases, with 21 bases separating them. The CDR3 has 15 residues. Per the germline V gene, CDR1 is MNHNS and CDR2 is SASEGT. CDR3 in amino acids: CASRRTTSKRYEQYF. For the CDR3, the DNA is TGTGCCAGCCGAAGAACCACTAGTAAACGTTACGAGCAGTACTTC.

This chain joins TRBV18 and TRBJ1-1, with D perhaps TRBD1 (6 bases). The CDR3 length is 15 residues. V was cut by 0 bases and J by 2 bases, with 10 bases left in between. Germline assignment: CDR1 KGHSH and CDR2 LQKENI. The CDR3 loop is CASSPPGGINTEAFF. The CDR3 DNA is TGTGCCAGCTCACCACCAGGGGGGATTAACACTGAAGCTTTCTTT. The whole variable domain, filled in from reference TRBV18 and TRBJ1-1, reads NAGVMQNPRHLVRRRGQEARLRCSPMKGHSHVYWYRQLPEEGLKFMVYLQKENIIDESGMPKERFSAEFPKEGPSILRIQQVVRGDSAAYFCASSPPGGINTEAFFGQGTRLTVV.

The chain links TRBV5-4 to TRBJ2-3, with D tentatively TRBD1 (6 bases). The V gene's germline CDR1 is SGHNT and CDR2 YYREEE (reference sequence). The CDR3 is 13 residues long. The V end lost 4 bases, the J end lost 7 bases, and 13 bases lay between the germline ends. CDR3 DNA: TGTGCCAGCAGCCCCTCTCAGGGGAATACGCAGTATTTT. Translation gives CASSPSQGNTQYF.

The V call is TRBV10-3, the J call TRBJ2-3; 11 nucleotides align to TRBD1. The junction had 10 bases not matched to a gene; V was cut back by 6 bases and J by 5 bases. Germline V gene data show CDR1 as ENHRY and CDR2 as SYGVKD. The CDR3 covers 16 residues. The CDR3 DNA sequence: TGTGCCATCAGCCCCACGCCGGACAGGGGGCTAGATACGCAGTATTTT. It encodes CAISPTPDRGLDTQYF.

The CDR3 reads CASSPGQKMSTEAFF. The CDR3 DNA sequence: TGTGCCAGCAGCCCCGGACAGAAAATGAGCACTGAAGCTTTCTTT. This chain uses TRBV5-4 with TRBJ1-1; D may be TRBD1 (6 bases). The CDR3 contains 15 residues. The germline V gene has CDR1 SGHNT and CDR2 YYREEE (reference sequence). Deletions cut 4 bases from V and 4 bases from J, with 17 bases between.

J is TRBJ2-7 and V is TRBV5-1, with 9 bases fitting TRBD2. V dropped 4 bases and J dropped 1; count of bases not matched to a gene: 15. The germline V gene has CDR1 SGHRS and CDR2 YFSETQ. CDR3 length: 18 residues. The CDR3 sequence: CASSLVGTALAGSYEQYF. CDR3 DNA sequence: TGCGCCAGCAGCCTGGTGGGGACGGCGCTAGCGGGATCCTACGAGCAGTACTTC.

The gene calls are TRBV5-1 and TRBJ1-1; D not certain. With 4 bases removed from V and 1 base from J, the gap between germline ends came to 11 bases. This CDR3 is 14 amino acids long. Germline CDR1 SGHRS, CDR2 YFSETQ. The CDR3 region has the DNA TGCGCCAGCAGCCAGAGGGCGGCGAACACTGAAGCTTTCTTT. Protein sequence: CASSQRAANTEAFF.

The chain links TRBV12-5 to TRBJ2-3; D unclear. The CDR3 has 13 residues. Germline CDR1 reads LGHNT; CDR2 reads FRNRAP. Trimming left V 1 base short and J 6 bases short, with 8 bases between. CDR3 sequence: CASGLGTSDTQYF. CDR3 bases: TGTGCTAGTGGTTTGGGAACGTCGGATACGCAGTATTTT. Drawing the rest from reference TRBV12-5 and TRBJ2-3, the complete variable domain is DARVTQTPRHKVTEMGQEVTMRCQPILGHNTVFWYRQTMMQGLELLAYFRNRAPLDDSGMPKDRFSAEMPDATLATLKIQPSEPRDSAVYFCASGLGTSDTQYFGPGTRLTVL.

The chain combines TRBV5-1 with TRBJ1-1; D is unresolved. Germline V CDR1 and CDR2: SGHRS, YFSETQ. CDR3 length: 15 residues. V lost 1 base and J lost 1, with 11 bases in between. CDR3 residues: CASSLRGRQNTEAFF. CDR3 nucleotides: TGCGCCAGCAGCTTGAGAGGCAGGCAGAACACTGAAGCTTTCTTT.

The rearrangement joins TRBV6-1 to TRBJ1-4; possibly TRBD1 for D (5 bases). V lost 8 bases and J 7 bases, leaving 14 bases between the germline ends. The CDR3 sequence is 13 residues long. The germline V gene encodes CDR1 MNHNS and CDR2 SASEGT. CDR3: CASAGSLVEKLFF. In DNA, the CDR3 is TGTGCCAGCGCAGGGTCTTTAGTTGAAAAACTGTTTTTT.

The chain has TRBV6-5 and TRBJ1-1, with no clear D. Trimming stripped 2 bases from V and 4 bases from J, with 17 bases between. This CDR3 spans 16 amino acids. CDR1 is MNHEY and CDR2 is SVGAGI in the germline V gene. DNA for the CDR3: TGTGCCAGCAGTTACCTTGGGGTAGGGCCCGGCACTGAAGCTTTCTTT. This sequence encodes CASSYLGVGPGTEAFF.

CDR3 in amino acids: CASSEWEGSVADTTWFEQFF. The CDR3 nucleotides are TGTGCCAGCAGTGAATGGGAAGGCTCGGTAGCGGACACGACCTGGTTTGAGCAGTTCTTC. The rearrangement joins TRBV2 to TRBJ2-1; perhaps TRBD2 as D (6 bases). V dropped 2 bases and J dropped 9 bases, with 32 bases sitting between them. The CDR3 spans 20 residues. Germline V CDR1 and CDR2: SNHLY, FYNNEI.

V and J are TRBV11-2 and TRBJ2-7; 10 bases match TRBD1. CDR3 length: 15 residues. J was trimmed by 3 bases and V by 4 bases; bases with no gene match: 6. Germline V lookup: CDR1 SGHAT, CDR2 FQNNGV. CDR3: CASSSTGGPDYEQYF. DNA of the CDR3: TGTGCCAGCAGCTCGACAGGGGGCCCCGACTACGAGCAGTACTTC.

The chain has TRBV5-6 and TRBJ2-5; D is perhaps TRBD1 (6 bases). The CDR3 contains 15 residues. V gave up 2 bases and J gave up 7 bases, with 18 bases separating them. The germline gives CDR1 SGHDT, CDR2 YYEEEE. The CDR3 protein is CASSLAPGVWVTQYF. The CDR3 bases are TGTGCCAGCAGCTTAGCTCCAGGGGTATGGGTGACCCAGTACTTC.

The genes are TRBV29-1 and TRBJ2-1; D is possibly TRBD2 (6 bases). Germline values: CDR1 SQVTM, CDR2 ANQGSEA. Trimming cost V 7 bases and J 9 bases, with 13 bases left between them. The CDR3 has 11 amino acids. The CDR3, as DNA: TGCAGCGCCGACGGGGGTACTGAGCAGTTCTTC. Its translation is CSADGGTEQFF.

This sequence joins TRBV15 and TRBJ2-5; TRBD1 or TRBD2 may be the D gene (5 bases each). The CDR3 sequence is 13 residues long. The ends were cut back, 1 base at V and 3 bases at J, with 6 bases in the middle. Germline V gene lookup returns CDR1 LNHNV and CDR2 YYDKDF (reference sequence). The CDR3 loop reads CATSRGGEETQYF. CDR3 nucleotide sequence: TGTGCCACCAGCAGAGGAGGGGAAGAGACCCAGTACTTC.